This T cell receptor (beta chain) stems from a study of blood T cell repertoires in COVID-19. Overall study context: Acute-phase and convalescent COVID-19 samples originated in the United States, Italy and Spain. PBMCs, B-cell-depleted T cells, or T cells provided the cDNA or gDNA that made up the material.

Authors' processing steps: Researchers report that nucleated cell counts were estimated from reference gene primer amplification. The data were produced by immunoSEQ multiplex PCR, yet TCRdb's version contains in-frame clones alone and is incomplete. From that table come the V and J calls and clone size; the DNA was used to work out D and trimming. The sample includes roughly 120,000 clones, around nine tenths of them seen just once. This receptor was obtained from a woman in her forties or fifties with acute or convalescent COVID-19. Sequencing was done on a sample of peripheral blood.

The CDR3 nucleotides are TGCGCCAGCAGCCGCCAAGGACAGGGTGGCACTGAAGCTTTCTTT. Translated: CASSRQGQGGTEAFF. The chain recombines TRBV5-1 with TRBJ1-1, with 8 nucleotides matching TRBD1. V shed 4 bases, J shed 4 bases, and the junction held 9 bases outside the gene matches. From germline, CDR1 is SGHRS and CDR2 YFSETQ. CDR3 length: 15 residues. Filled out from reference TRBV5-1 and TRBJ1-1, the complete variable domain reads KAGVTQTPRYLIKTRGQQVTLSCSPISGHRSVSWYQQTPGQGLQFLFEYFSETQRNKGNFPGRFSGRQFSNSRSEMNVSTLELGDSALYLCASSRQGQGGTEAFFGQGTRLTVV.